The 20 T cell receptor beta chains below come from one sample, sequenced in a study of response to subunit inactivated influenza vaccine. TCRdb recomputed calls from the RT-PCR reads with MiXCR, one row per CDR3 protein. The sample includes fewer than 350,000 distinct CDR3 sequences, 21% of them seen just once. Material: PBMCs from blood, obtained 21 months after vaccination. These receptors originate from a man aged 45-69 years who received an inactivated influenza vaccine.

This rearrangement joins TRBV7-8 to TRBJ2-5; D is uncertain. V shed 1 base and J shed 1 base, with 10 bases lying between them. The CDR3 runs to 15 residues. Looked up from germline, CDR1 is SGHVS and CDR2 is FQNEAQ. The DNA of the CDR3 is TGTGCCAGCAGCTTAGAAGGGCAGATCCAAGAGACCCAGTACTTC. This codes for CASSLEGQIQETQYF.

This clonotype has only a few counts. V gene TRBV10-3 combines with J gene TRBJ1-4; D not resolved. This CDR3 comprises 14 residues. V was clipped by 2 bases and J by 5 bases, with 9 bases between them. The germline V gene encodes CDR1 ENHRY and CDR2 SYGVKD. The CDR3 loop reads CAISEGVGNEKLFF. CDR3 nucleotides: TGTGCCATCAGTGAGGGGGTTGGGAATGAAAAACTGTTTTTT.

This clonotype was counted a few times. The V gene is TRBV7-9, the J gene TRBJ1-2, with TRBD1 matching over 8 bases. This CDR3 spans 13 amino acids. Germline CDR1 and CDR2: SEHNR and FQNEAQ (reference sequence). V lost 4 bases and J lost 9; bases outside the gene matches: 7. CDR3 region: CASSSDRGRSYTF. DNA of the CDR3: TGTGCCAGCAGCTCTGACAGGGGTAGGAGCTACACCTTC.

V usage is TRBV5-6 and J usage is TRBJ2-3; 8 nucleotides agree with TRBD2. Per germline, CDR1 SGHDT and CDR2 YYEEEE. The V and J ends lost 0 bases and 9 bases, in that order; junction bases with no gene match: 9. The CDR3 contains 15 residues. The CDR3 is CASSLASREVGTQYF. Written as DNA, the CDR3 is TGTGCCAGCAGCTTGGCCTCGCGGGAGGTTGGGACGCAGTATTTT.

This clonotype was seen a handful of times. The J gene is TRBJ2-1, the V gene TRBV6-2 or TRBV6-3; D call uncertain. V was trimmed by 6 bases and J by 6 bases, leaving 6 bases between them. CDR3 length equals 11 residues. Germline V CDR1 and CDR2: MNHEY, SVGEGT. CDR3: CASRWINEQFF. The CDR3 DNA sequence: TGTGCCAGCAGATGGATCAATGAGCAGTTCTTC.

The V and J genes are TRBV29-1 and TRBJ2-1, with a tentative D call TRBD2 (5 bases). Germline V lookup: CDR1 SQVTM, CDR2 ANQGSEA. This CDR3 has 12 residues. With 7 bases removed from V and 5 bases from J, the gap between germline ends came to 12 bases. The CDR3 DNA is TGCAGCGCTCGGACTGACAACAATGAGCAGTTCTTC. Protein sequence: CSARTDNNEQFF.

CDR3 sequence (DNA): TGCAGTGCTAGAAGGGGGGGGAGCTCCTACGAGCAGTACTTC. This translates into CSARRGGSSYEQYF. The V and J genes are TRBV20-1 and TRBJ2-7, with TRBD2 as a possible D gene (7 bases). V was pared by 2 bases and J by 0 bases, with 11 bases between. The CDR3 sequence is 14 residues long. Germline assignment: CDR1 DFQATT and CDR2 SNEGSKA (reference sequence).

This clonotype was counted ten times or more. The chain recombines TRBV7-6 with TRBJ1-1; D unresolved. The germline CDR1 and CDR2 sequences are SGHVS and FNYEAQ. V was clipped by 1 base and J by 0 bases, with 9 bases between them. CDR3 length: 15 amino acids. In nucleotides, the CDR3 is TGTGCCAGCAGCTTAGGGCAGAGCATGAACACTGAAGCTTTCTTT. It codes for CASSLGQSMNTEAFF.

V is TRBV4-2 and J is TRBJ1-1, with D uncertain. The CDR3 covers 13 residues. V shed 3 bases and J shed 1 base, with 6 bases lying between them. Germline V gene data show CDR1 as LGHNA and CDR2 as YNFKEQ. CDR3 in amino acids: CASSHYSNTEAFF. Written as DNA, the CDR3 is TGTGCCAGCAGCCATTATTCGAACACTGAAGCTTTCTTT.

The rearrangement uses TRBV9 and TRBJ2-3; TRBD1 is a possible D gene (6 bases). V dropped 3 bases and J dropped 0 bases, with 11 bases sitting between them. From germline, CDR1 is SGDLS and CDR2 YYNGEE. This CDR3 has 15 residues. The CDR3 loop is CASSEGEASTDTQYF. The CDR3 DNA reads TGTGCCAGCAGCGAGGGGGAAGCTAGCACAGATACGCAGTATTTT.

The chain recombines TRBV5-5 with TRBJ1-2; 9 nucleotides match TRBD1. Germline trimming cut 5 bases from V and 6 bases from J; bases unmatched to any gene: 5. The CDR3 runs to 13 residues. Germline V lookup: CDR1 SGHKS, CDR2 YYEKEE (reference sequence). The CDR3 reads CASREQGADGYTF. CDR3 coding DNA: TGTGCCAGCAGAGAACAGGGGGCAGATGGCTACACCTTC.

The chain employs TRBV12-3 or TRBV12-4 and TRBJ2-7, with D unresolved. The CDR3 extends over 15 amino acids. Between the trimmed V and J ends, which lost 6 bases and 0 bases, there was a span of 15 bases. The CDR3, as DNA: TGTGCCAGCAGCCCAGGACCTCGATACTCCTACGAGCAGTACTTC. This encodes CASSPGPRYSYEQYF.

This clonotype was seen a few times. The chain has TRBV29-1 and TRBJ1-4, with TRBD1 matching 12 bases. Germline-derived CDR1 and CDR2 are SQVTM and ANQGSEA. Losses at the gene ends were 6 bases for V and 7 bases for J; bases not matched to a gene: 9. This CDR3 region has 15 residues. The CDR3 here is CSVGTGGTVGEKLFF. Here the CDR3 DNA reads TGCAGCGTCGGGACAGGGGGCACAGTAGGTGAAAAACTGTTTTTT.

The rearrangement links TRBV28 to TRBJ2-1; 13 bases align to TRBD2. V dropped 1 base and J dropped 8; count of bases not matched to a gene: 5. In germline, CDR1 is MDHEN, CDR2 SYDVKM. CDR3 length: 16 amino acids. The CDR3: CASSLLLAGGPHEQFF. The CDR3 nucleotides read TGTGCCAGCAGTTTATTACTAGCGGGAGGGCCCCATGAGCAGTTCTTC.

This clonotype has a handful of counts. The chain recombines TRBV18 with TRBJ2-2, with 7 nucleotides matching TRBD1. The V gene's germline CDR1 is KGHSH and CDR2 LQKENI. CDR3 length: 14 amino acids. J gave up 3 bases and V 5 bases, and 3 bases lay outside the gene matches. CDR3 region: CASSSTGDTGELFF. CDR3 nucleotides: TGTGCCAGCTCATCTACAGGGGACACCGGGGAGCTGTTTTTT.

This clonotype was recorded many times. This chain joins TRBV7-8 and TRBJ1-2; D is undetermined. V was shortened by 7 bases and J by 2 bases, with 17 bases between the two germline ends. The CDR3 totals 15 residues. CDR1 is SGHVS and CDR2 is FQNEAQ in the germline V gene. In DNA, the CDR3 is TGTGCCAGCACACCTCTCGAATCCGGGAACTATGGCTACACCTTC. Translation gives CASTPLESGNYGYTF.

This clonotype was seen a few times. This chain joins TRBV20-1 and TRBJ2-3; D uncertain. Trimming stripped 6 bases from V and 0 bases from J, with 13 bases between. The CDR3 loop spans 14 amino acids. The germline CDR1 and CDR2 sequences are DFQATT and SNEGSKA (reference sequence). This CDR3 is CSAVRHPSTDTQYF. The CDR3 DNA follows: TGCAGTGCGGTCCGACACCCTAGCACAGATACGCAGTATTTT.

The chain recombines TRBV7-9 with TRBJ2-5; D gene ambiguous. CDR3 length: 15 residues. Germline CDR1 reads SEHNR; CDR2 reads FQNEAQ (reference sequence). V was cut by 1 base and J by 5 bases, with 14 bases left in between. Here the CDR3 DNA reads TGTGCCAGCAGCTTAGTGGTCAGCCTGGAGGAGACCCAGTACTTC. Its protein is CASSLVVSLEETQYF.

This clonotype was picked up a small number of times. The chain links TRBV20-1 to TRBJ1-6, with D hard to call. The V end lost 3 bases, the J end lost 0 bases, and 12 bases lay between the germline ends. CDR3 length: 16 residues. Germline CDR1 is DFQATT and CDR2 is SNEGSKA (reference sequence). The CDR3 bases are TGCAGTGCTAGGGACGACACTAGCTCCTATAATTCACCCCTCCACTTT. This translates into CSARDDTSSYNSPLHF.

V usage is TRBV5-1 and J usage is TRBJ1-6; 7 nucleotides agree with TRBD1. The CDR3 extends over 17 amino acids. With V trimmed by 4 bases and J by 0 bases, 7 bases remained unmatched. Germline V CDR1 and CDR2: SGHRS, YFSETQ. The CDR3 protein is CASSPGTESSYNSPLHF. As DNA, the CDR3 is TGCGCCAGCAGCCCCGGGACAGAAAGCTCCTATAATTCACCCCTCCACTTT.